These 32 T cell receptor beta chains came from one sample sequenced in a study of beta chain features in type 1 diabetes (dated by TCRdb to the late 2010s). The protocol used for the library was the immunoSEQ multiplex PCR assay. The entire isolated RNA was reverse transcribed using the High Capacity cDNA Reverse Transcription Kit, and thus expressed TCRB transcripts were sequenced. What TCRdb holds here is the immuneACCESS table cut down to in-frame rearrangements. Part of the clones is not present; checked against another copy, under half of the missing clones reflect an unresolved V gene, and the others are unexplained. The sample table records 250,000 to 300,000 clones; 7.5% to 9.5% of these occur just once. Roughly 0.94% of the sample is held by the ten biggest clonotypes. Material: central memory CD4+ T cells from blood. These receptors were taken from a woman aged 18-29 years in good health.

The V and J genes are TRBV7-9 and TRBJ2-2, with D unresolved. Germline values: CDR1 SEHNR, CDR2 FQNEAQ (reference sequence). Trimming took off 1 base at V and 5 bases at J, with 8 bases between the two ends. The CDR3 has 14 amino acids. The chain's CDR3 is CASSLVAQTGELFF. The CDR3 DNA reads TGTGCCAGCAGCTTAGTGGCCCAAACCGGGGAGCTGTTTTTT.

This clone was counted only a few times. J is TRBJ2-3 and V is TRBV30; maybe TRBD1 (6 bases). V lost 3 bases to trimming and J lost 10 bases, with 20 bases between them. Germline CDR1 GTSNPN, CDR2 SVGIG (reference sequence). There are 14 residues in the CDR3. Here the CDR3 DNA reads TGTGCCTGGAGGGTGAATGGGGGCGGGTTGGCGCAGTATTTT. Protein product: CAWRVNGGGLAQYF.

J is TRBJ1-6 and V is TRBV7-9; D remains unclear. CDR1 and CDR2 from the germline V gene are SEHNR and FQNEAQ (reference sequence). Trimming shortened V by 1 base and J by 8 bases, and 9 bases separated the two germline ends. This CDR3 is 14 amino acids long. The CDR3: CASSLEASHSPLHF. CDR3 DNA sequence: TGTGCCAGCAGCTTAGAGGCCAGTCATTCACCCCTCCACTTT.

This clone was seen more than once but under ten times. The V gene is TRBV4-2, the J gene TRBJ1-4, with D possibly TRBD1 on 6 matching bases. This CDR3 spans 16 amino acids. Germline V gene data show CDR1 as LGHNA and CDR2 as YNFKEQ. V lost 0 bases and J 5 bases, leaving 13 bases between the germline ends. DNA for the CDR3: TGTGCCAGCAGCCAAGACGTCGGGGGGCTAAATGAAAAACTGTTTTTT. It encodes CASSQDVGGLNEKLFF.

V gene TRBV6-5 combines with J gene TRBJ1-2; unclear D gene. V was shortened by 7 bases and J by 4 bases, with 19 bases between the two germline ends. The CDR3 spans 15 residues. The germline V gene encodes CDR1 MNHEY and CDR2 SVGAGI. Here the CDR3 DNA reads TGTGCCAGCAACCCGGGAGTGGGTCCCGGCTATGGCTACACCTTC. This codes for CASNPGVGPGYGYTF.

This clone has a single count. This chain links TRBV7-9 with TRBJ2-1; D ambiguous. Germline CDR1 and CDR2: SEHNR and FQNEAQ (reference sequence). The CDR3 runs to 15 residues. Trimming took 5 bases from V and 0 from J, leaving 11 bases between them. The CDR3 nucleotides are TGTGCCAGCAGCCCGTACAAAAGCTCCTACAATGAGCAGTTCTTC. Encoded protein: CASSPYKSSYNEQFF.

J is TRBJ1-5 and V is TRBV4-3; D gene ambiguous. The CDR3 runs 16 residues. V gave up 0 bases and J gave up 0 bases, with 9 bases separating them. In germline, CDR1 is LGHNA, CDR2 YSLEER. The CDR3: CASSQDGPASNQPQHF. The DNA of the CDR3 is TGCGCCAGCAGCCAAGATGGTCCAGCTAGCAATCAGCCCCAGCATTTT.

This clone was counted many times. The V call is TRBV7-2, the J call TRBJ1-5; D is unclear. CDR1 and CDR2 from the germline V gene are SGHTA and FQGNSA. Deletions cut 5 bases from V and 6 bases from J, with 8 bases between. The CDR3 spans 12 residues. CDR3 bases: TGTGCCAGCAGCCCGTCGGGTCAGCCCCAGCATTTT. It is translated as CASSPSGQPQHF. The full variable domain, in which reference TRBV7-2 and TRBJ1-5 provide the parts outside the CDR3, is GAGVSQSPSNKVTEKGKDVELRCDPISGHTALYWYRQSLGQGLEFLIYFQGNSAPDKSGLPSDRFSAERTGGSVSTLTIQRTQQEDSAVYLCASSPSGQPQHFGDGTRLSIL.

This clone was observed a handful of times. At the DNA level, this CDR3 is encoded by other sequences in the same sample as well. This chain uses TRBV7-2 with TRBJ2-5; D ambiguous. Trimming cost V 2 bases and J 5 bases, with 6 bases left between them. The CDR3 loop spans 12 amino acids. From germline, CDR1 is SGHTA and CDR2 FQGNSA. In nucleotides, the CDR3 is TGTGCCAGCAGCTTAAGTTCGGAGACCCAGTACTTC. The encoded protein is CASSLSSETQYF. The entire variable domain, with the rest obtained from reference TRBV7-2 and TRBJ2-5, is as follows: GAGVSQSPSNKVTEKGKDVELRCDPISGHTALYWYRQSLGQGLEFLIYFQGNSAPDKSGLPSDRFSAERTGGSVSTLTIQRTQQEDSAVYLCASSLSSETQYFGPGTRLLVL.

This clone was detected only a few times. V gene TRBV7-9 combines with J gene TRBJ2-6, with D hard to call. CDR1 is SEHNR and CDR2 is FQNEAQ in the germline V gene (reference sequence). V lost 3 bases and J 0 bases, leaving 3 bases between the germline ends. This CDR3 is built from 14 residues. The CDR3, as DNA: TGTGCCAGCAGCTTTTTCTCTGGGGCCAACGTCCTGACTTTC. Amino acid sequence: CASSFFSGANVLTF.

The chain recombines TRBV29-1 with TRBJ2-3; TRBD2 aligns across 12 bases. The CDR3 sequence is 18 residues long. Trimming removed 0 bases from V and 3 bases from J; junction bases left unmatched: 10. From germline, CDR1 is SQVTM and CDR2 ANQGSEA. The CDR3 protein is CSVEEASGRAGVTDTQYF. DNA for the CDR3: TGCAGCGTTGAAGAGGCTAGCGGGAGGGCCGGTGTTACAGATACGCAGTATTTT.

The CDR3 reads CASSSGLGYTF. The CDR3 nucleotides read TGTGCCAGCAGCTCAGGGTTAGGCTACACCTTC. The chain employs TRBV7-9 and TRBJ1-2; perhaps TRBD1 as D (5 bases). V was pared by 4 bases and J by 8 bases, with 8 bases between. Germline V CDR1 and CDR2: SEHNR, FQNEAQ (reference sequence). This CDR3 has 11 amino acids.

At least ten counts were recorded for this clone. The rearrangement links TRBV7-2 to TRBJ2-5, with D tentatively TRBD2 (6 bases). The germline gives CDR1 SGHTA, CDR2 FQGNSA. The CDR3 is 14 amino acids. Between the trimmed V and J ends, which lost 3 bases and 4 bases, there was a span of 12 bases. The CDR3 DNA sequence: TGTGCCAGCAGCTTTCAGGGAGGAGGAGAGACCCAGTACTTC. Residues: CASSFQGGGETQYF.

This clone has a handful of counts. This sequence joins TRBV9 and TRBJ1-5; D might be TRBD1 (5 bases). The germline V gene has CDR1 SGDLS and CDR2 YYNGEE. CDR3 length: 15 residues. Trimming removed 5 bases from V and 5 bases from J, with 17 bases in between. The CDR3 spells CASSITGQAYQPQHF. CDR3 sequence (DNA): TGTGCCAGCAGTATAACGGGGCAAGCCTATCAGCCCCAGCATTTT. Full variable domain (remainder filled in from reference TRBV9 and TRBJ1-5): DSGVTQTPKHLITATGQRVTLRCSPRSGDLSVYWYQQSLDQGLQFLIQYYNGEERAKGNILERFSAQQFPDLHSELNLSSLELGDSALYFCASSITGQAYQPQHFGDGTRLSIL.

This chain uses TRBV2 with TRBJ1-5, with D unclear. The CDR3 loop spans 13 amino acids. With 7 bases removed from V and 0 bases from J, the gap between germline ends came to 7 bases. The germline V gene has CDR1 SNHLY and CDR2 FYNNEI. CDR3 protein: CASMDNSNQPQHF. CDR3 DNA sequence: TGTGCCAGCATGGATAATAGCAATCAGCCCCAGCATTTT.

This sequence joins TRBV4-1 and TRBJ2-1; possibly TRBD2 for D (7 bases). Between the trimmed V and J ends, which lost 4 bases and 9 bases, there was a span of 25 bases. The CDR3 sequence is 17 residues long. Germline V CDR1 and CDR2: MGHRA, YSYEKL. In DNA form, the CDR3 reads TGCGCCAGCAGCCCACCTTCTCGGGGGGCGCCCAAATTTGAGCAGTTCTTC. Translated, it gives CASSPPSRGAPKFEQFF.

On this clone: With a much larger clone just one base away, this may be a read error. The same CDR3 can be traced to other DNA sequences in this sample. The rearrangement uses TRBV10-3 and TRBJ2-7, with D unclear. The CDR3 extends over 12 amino acids. V lost 3 bases to trimming and J lost 0 bases, with 3 bases between them. Germline lookup yields CDR1 ENHRY and CDR2 SYGVKD. The chain's CDR3 is CAISESSYEQYF. The CDR3 DNA sequence: TGTGCCATCAGTGAAAGCTCCTACGAGCAGTACTTC.

The rearrangement links TRBV2 to TRBJ1-2; D remains unclear. The length of the CDR3 is 12 residues. The germline gives CDR1 SNHLY, CDR2 FYNNEI. Trimming removed 3 bases at V and 7 bases at J, with 9 bases between. This chain's CDR3 is CASSERFFGYTF. Written as DNA, the CDR3 is TGTGCCAGCAGTGAGAGGTTTTTTGGCTACACCTTC.

V is TRBV20-1 and J is TRBJ2-7; D is uncertain. V shed 3 bases and J shed 4 bases, with 7 bases lying between them. Germline CDR1 reads DFQATT; CDR2 reads SNEGSKA (reference sequence). This CDR3 is 11 amino acids long. The CDR3, as DNA: TGCAGTGCTAGTATCGGGTACGAGCAGTACGTC. It specifies CSASIGYEQYV.

This clone came up a few times. This rearrangement joins TRBV4-2 to TRBJ1-3, with 8 positions matching TRBD1. This CDR3 is built from 17 residues. Germline CDR1 and CDR2: LGHNA and YNFKEQ. The V segment lost 4 bases and the J segment 0 bases; nucleotides outside the gene matches: 8. Here the CDR3 reads CASSRDRGVLSGNTIYF. CDR3 DNA: TGTGCCAGCAGCCGTGACAGGGGCGTCCTCTCTGGAAACACCATATATTTT.

J is TRBJ1-2 and V is TRBV6-6; D is perhaps TRBD1 (5 bases). Germline loops: CDR1 MNHNY, CDR2 SVGAGI (reference sequence). This CDR3 is 14 amino acids long. V dropped 5 bases and J dropped 2 bases, with 12 bases sitting between them. As DNA, the CDR3 is TGTGCCAGCAGTCGGGACGTACGGAACTATGGCTACACCTTC. Amino acid sequence: CASSRDVRNYGYTF.

The table lists this clone with a few counts. V usage is TRBV5-6 and J usage is TRBJ1-5; maybe TRBD1 (6 bases). This CDR3 spans 14 amino acids. The ends were cut back, 2 bases at V and 3 bases at J, with 9 bases in the middle. CDR1 and CDR2 (germline): SGHDT, YYEEEE. DNA of the CDR3: TGTGCCAGCAGCTTTGGGGGCTACAATCAGCCCCAGCATTTT. It translates to CASSFGGYNQPQHF.

This chain connects TRBV4-3 to TRBJ2-7, with D hard to call. V was trimmed by 0 bases and J by 3 bases, leaving 12 bases between them. Germline CDR1 and CDR2: LGHNA and YSLEER. This CDR3 contains 15 residues. The CDR3 coding sequence is TGCGCCAGCAGCCAAGAGTGGCAGCCACACTACGAGCAGTACTTC. Protein product: CASSQEWQPHYEQYF.

This clone came up many times. The chain uses TRBV28 and TRBJ1-4; unclear D gene. The germline V gene encodes CDR1 MDHEN and CDR2 SYDVKM. This CDR3 region has 14 residues. V lost 6 bases and J lost 5, with 13 bases in between. The CDR3 sequence is CASSLTWSNEKLFF. CDR3 coding DNA: TGTGCCAGCAGCCTAACATGGTCCAATGAAAAACTGTTTTTT.

The chain recombines TRBV9 with TRBJ2-1; 7 bases are a match to TRBD2. The CDR3 loop spans 16 amino acids. V lost 0 bases and J lost 7; bases outside the gene matches: 10. From germline, CDR1 is SGDLS and CDR2 YYNGEE. The CDR3 coding sequence is TGTGCCAGCAGCGTAGTGTCTGGCGGGAGTATTAATGAGCAGTTCTTC. Amino acid sequence: CASSVVSGGSINEQFF.

This clone was recorded a few times. The chain carries TRBV7-2 and TRBJ2-7; 9 nucleotides match TRBD2. CDR1 is SGHTA and CDR2 is FQGNSA in the germline V gene. The CDR3 is 16 amino acids. V dropped 5 bases and J dropped 1; count of bases not matched to a gene: 9. The CDR3 DNA is TGTGCCAGCAGCCCAAGGGGCGGGAGGGGTTCCTACGAGCAGTACTTC. It encodes CASSPRGGRGSYEQYF.

This clone was seen more than once but under ten times. The chain combines TRBV5-1 with TRBJ1-2; unclear D gene. The germline CDR1 and CDR2 sequences are SGHRS and YFSETQ. V was trimmed by 7 bases and J by 0 bases, leaving 10 bases between them. This CDR3 contains 13 residues. CDR3 amino acids: CASRPSANYGYTF. The CDR3 nucleotides read TGCGCCAGCCGCCCGTCTGCTAACTATGGCTACACCTTC.

The chain uses TRBV5-6 and TRBJ1-1; D possibly corresponds to TRBD1 (6 bases). V lost 3 bases, J lost 7 bases, and 25 bases lay in between. Germline V gene data show CDR1 as SGHDT and CDR2 as YYEEEE. The CDR3 length is 17 residues. The CDR3 spells CASSSTGGRSPSGEAFF. DNA of the CDR3: TGTGCCAGCAGCTCAACGGGGGGCAGGTCCCCTAGCGGTGAAGCTTTCTTT.

This clone has a handful of counts. V and J are TRBV5-1 and TRBJ1-1; D not resolved. The CDR3 extends over 13 amino acids. CDR1 and CDR2 from the germline V gene are SGHRS and YFSETQ. V dropped 1 base and J dropped 10 bases, with 14 bases sitting between them. The CDR3 DNA reads TGCGCCAGCAGCTTGAGTGGTGATAGAGTAGCTTTCTTT. Translated, it gives CASSLSGDRVAFF.

DNA for the CDR3: TGTGCCAGCAGCGTTGGGAATTCACCCCTCCACTTT. Translating gives CASSVGNSPLHF. The chain joins TRBV5-6 to TRBJ1-6; D gene ambiguous. This CDR3 has 12 amino acids. V lost 4 bases and J 7 bases, leaving 6 bases between the germline ends. Germline CDR1 is SGHDT and CDR2 is YYEEEE.

This clone was picked up a small number of times. This chain uses TRBV5-1 with TRBJ2-1; D ambiguous. The germline gives CDR1 SGHRS, CDR2 YFSETQ. This CDR3 has 14 residues. V was trimmed by 2 bases and J by 1 base, leaving 7 bases between them. The CDR3 region has the DNA TGCGCCAGCAGCTTAGGTCCATCCTACAATGAGCAGTTCTTC. This codes for CASSLGPSYNEQFF.

This clone has at least ten counts. The chain combines TRBV6-6 with TRBJ1-2; 7 bases line up with TRBD1. The CDR3 extends over 15 amino acids. Germline CDR1 reads MNHNY; CDR2 reads SVGAGI (reference sequence). J was trimmed by 8 bases and V by 6 bases; bases with no gene match: 15. The CDR3 DNA follows: TGTGCCAGCAGGACAGGGACGGTCTCCCTCGGGGGCTACACCTTC. This encodes CASRTGTVSLGGYTF.